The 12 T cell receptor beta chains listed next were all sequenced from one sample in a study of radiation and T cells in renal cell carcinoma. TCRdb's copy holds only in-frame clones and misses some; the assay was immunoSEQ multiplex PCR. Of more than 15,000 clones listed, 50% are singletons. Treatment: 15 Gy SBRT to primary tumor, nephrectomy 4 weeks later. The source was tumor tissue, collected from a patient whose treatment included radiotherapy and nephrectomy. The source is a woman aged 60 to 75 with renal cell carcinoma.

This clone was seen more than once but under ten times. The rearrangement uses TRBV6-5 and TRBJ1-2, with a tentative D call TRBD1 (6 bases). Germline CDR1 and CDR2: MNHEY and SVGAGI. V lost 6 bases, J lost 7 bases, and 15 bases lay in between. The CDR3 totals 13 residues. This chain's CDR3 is CASSNYKGVGYTF. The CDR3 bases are TGTGCCAGCAGCAACTATAAGGGGGTTGGCTACACCTTC.

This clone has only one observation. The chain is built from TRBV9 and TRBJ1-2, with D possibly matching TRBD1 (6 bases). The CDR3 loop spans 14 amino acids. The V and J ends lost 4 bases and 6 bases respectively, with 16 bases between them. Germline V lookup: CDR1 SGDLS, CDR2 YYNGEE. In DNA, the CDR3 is TGTGCCAGCAGCCCCCCTGGTGGGGGGCATGGCTACACCTTC. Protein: CASSPPGGGHGYTF.

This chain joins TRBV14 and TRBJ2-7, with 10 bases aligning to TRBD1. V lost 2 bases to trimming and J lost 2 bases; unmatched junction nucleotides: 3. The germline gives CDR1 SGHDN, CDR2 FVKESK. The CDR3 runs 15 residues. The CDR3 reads CASSQLGQGTYEQYF. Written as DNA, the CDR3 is TGTGCCAGCAGCCAACTGGGACAGGGGACCTACGAGCAGTACTTC.

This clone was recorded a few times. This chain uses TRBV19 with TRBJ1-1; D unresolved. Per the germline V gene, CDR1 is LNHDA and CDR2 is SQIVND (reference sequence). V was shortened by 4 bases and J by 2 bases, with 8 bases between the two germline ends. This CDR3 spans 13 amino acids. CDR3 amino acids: CASSTNSNTEAFF. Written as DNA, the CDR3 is TGTGCCAGTAGTACAAACAGTAACACTGAAGCTTTCTTT.

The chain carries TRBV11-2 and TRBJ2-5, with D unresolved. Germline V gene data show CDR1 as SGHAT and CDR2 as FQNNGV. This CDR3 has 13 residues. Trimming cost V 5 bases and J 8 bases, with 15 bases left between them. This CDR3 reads CASSRPLSDTQYF. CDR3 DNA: TGTGCCAGCAGCCGGCCTCTGAGCGACACCCAGTACTTC.

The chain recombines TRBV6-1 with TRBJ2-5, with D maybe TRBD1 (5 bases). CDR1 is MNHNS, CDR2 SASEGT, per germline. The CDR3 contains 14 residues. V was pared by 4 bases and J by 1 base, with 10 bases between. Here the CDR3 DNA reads TGTGCCAGCAGTGCTCAGGGCGCCCAAGAGACCCAGTACTTC. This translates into CASSAQGAQETQYF.

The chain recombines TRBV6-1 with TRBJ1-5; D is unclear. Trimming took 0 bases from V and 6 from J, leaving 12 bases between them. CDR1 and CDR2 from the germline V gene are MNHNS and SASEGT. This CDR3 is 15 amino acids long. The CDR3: CASSEALVFGQPQHF. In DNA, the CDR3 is TGTGCCAGCAGTGAAGCATTGGTGTTTGGTCAGCCCCAGCATTTT.

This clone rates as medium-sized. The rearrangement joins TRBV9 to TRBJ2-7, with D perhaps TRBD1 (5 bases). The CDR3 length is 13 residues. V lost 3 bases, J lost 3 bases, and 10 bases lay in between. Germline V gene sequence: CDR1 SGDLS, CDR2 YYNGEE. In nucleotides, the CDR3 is TGTGCCAGCAGCGACCCAGACAGCTACGAGCAGTACTTC. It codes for CASSDPDSYEQYF.

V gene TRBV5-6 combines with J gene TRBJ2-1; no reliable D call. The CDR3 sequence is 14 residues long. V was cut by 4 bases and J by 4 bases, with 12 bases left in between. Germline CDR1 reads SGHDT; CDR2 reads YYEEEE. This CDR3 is CASSRRLTYNEQFF. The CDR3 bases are TGTGCCAGCAGCCGGCGACTCACATACAATGAGCAGTTCTTC.

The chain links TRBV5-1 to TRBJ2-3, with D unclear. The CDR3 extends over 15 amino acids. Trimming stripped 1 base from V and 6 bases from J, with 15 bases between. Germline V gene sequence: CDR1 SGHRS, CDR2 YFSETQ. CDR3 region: CASSLSSPRSDTQYF. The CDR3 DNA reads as TGCGCCAGCAGCTTGTCTTCCCCCCGTAGTGATACGCAGTATTTT. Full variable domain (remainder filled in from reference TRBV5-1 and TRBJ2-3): KAGVTQTPRYLIKTRGQQVTLSCSPISGHRSVSWYQQTPGQGLQFLFEYFSETQRNKGNFPGRFSGRQFSNSRSEMNVSTLELGDSALYLCASSLSSPRSDTQYFGPGTRLTVL.

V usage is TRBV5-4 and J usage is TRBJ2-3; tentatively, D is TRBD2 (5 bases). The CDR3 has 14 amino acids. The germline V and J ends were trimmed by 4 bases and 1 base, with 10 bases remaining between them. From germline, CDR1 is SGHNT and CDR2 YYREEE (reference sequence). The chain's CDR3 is CASSHGLGTDTQYF. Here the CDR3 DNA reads TGTGCCAGCAGCCATGGACTCGGCACAGATACGCAGTATTTT.

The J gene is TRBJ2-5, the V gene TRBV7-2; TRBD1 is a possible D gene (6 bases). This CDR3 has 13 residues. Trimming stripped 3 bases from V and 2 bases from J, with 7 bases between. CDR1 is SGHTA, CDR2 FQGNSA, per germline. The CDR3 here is CASSFGQQETQYF. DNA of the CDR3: TGTGCCAGCAGCTTTGGACAGCAAGAGACCCAGTACTTC.